The clone carrying this TCR beta chain came up many times. Its matching antigen is unknown. This specimen belongs to a study of CD8 T cells in ankylosing spondylitis. Overall study results and limits: Significantly higher representation of disease-linked clones was reported for matched ankylosing spondylitis synovial fluid.

Germline CDR1 is MDHEN and CDR2 is SYDVKM. Trimming cost V 2 bases and J 6 bases, with 8 bases left between them. This CDR3 comprises 13 residues. Using its own MiXCR run on the 5' RACE reads, TCRdb lists one record per CDR3 protein. The sample comprises tens of thousands of distinct CDR3 sequences, approximately 5.7% of which are singletons, and around 5.3% rests with the top ten. Sequencing was carried out using synovial fluid, either unsorted or a sorted T cell fraction (not recorded which). This chain links TRBV28 with TRBJ1-5; no firm D call. This clonotype originated in a male donor with ankylosing spondylitis. DNA of the CDR3: TGTGCCAGCAGTTTACATAGGCTTCAGCCCCAGCATTTT. Amino acids: CASSLHRLQPQHF.